A selection of T cell receptor beta chains follows, all from one sample in a study of blood T cell repertoires in COVID-19. The repertoire was sequenced with immunoSEQ multiplex PCR; TCRdb's copy has only in-frame clones and lacks some. The sample has about 160,000 clones, around 80% seen once. The sample consisted of peripheral blood. These receptors all come from a woman older than 75 with acute or convalescent COVID-19. CDR3s include the opening cysteine and the closing phenylalanine or tryptophan. Each record gives: V gene, clone size, J gene, D gene, CDR3 protein, CDR3 DNA. D genes are given only for firm matches. Expanded clones are given a class, and other clones once, few, many or no size at all.

>TRBV28|.|TRBJ1-2|.
CASSLPGGYGYTF
TGTGCCAGCAGTTTACCCGGGGGTTATGGCTACACCTTC
>TRBV7-2|.|TRBJ2-1|TRBD1
CASSSPGTGRNEQFF
TGTGCCAGCAGCTCCCCGGGGACAGGGCGGAATGAGCAGTTCTTC
>TRBV19|.|TRBJ1-1|.
CASSPPLFKGRNTEAFF
TGTGCCAGTAGCCCCCCCCTTTTTAAGGGGCGTAATACTGAAGCTTTCTTT
>TRBV5-8|.|TRBJ1-2|TRBD1
CASSFAQGAGGYTF
TGTGCCAGCAGCTTCGCACAGGGGGCCGGCGGCTACACCTTC
>TRBV19|.|TRBJ2-1|TRBD2
CASSREGGSYNEQFF
TGTGCCAGTAGTAGGGAGGGAGGGTCCTACAATGAGCAGTTCTTC
>TRBV12-2|.|TRBJ2-1|.
CASRLAGCSYNEQFF
TGTGCAAGTCGCTTGGCGGGTTGCTCCTACAATGAGCAGTTCTTC
>TRBV11-2|.|TRBJ2-2|.
CASSLDNRVAGELFF
TGTGCCAGCAGCTTAGATAACAGGGTGGCCGGGGAGCTGTTTTTT
>TRBV2|.|TRBJ2-5|.
CASSPGREETQYF
TGTGCCAGCAGTCCCGGTCGGGAGGAGACCCAGTACTTC
>TRBV13|.|TRBJ2-7|TRBD2
CASSLAGGTYEQYF
TGTGCCAGCAGCTTAGCGGGGGGTACCTACGAGCAGTACTTC
>TRBV4-1|.|TRBJ2-5|TRBD1
CASSQQGQKETQYF
TGCGCCAGCAGCCAACAGGGACAGAAAGAGACCCAGTACTTC
>TRBV7-9|.|TRBJ2-1|.
CASSLKLWLLESYNEQFF
TGTGCCAGCAGCTTAAAGCTGTGGTTACTAGAGAGCTACAATGAGCAGTTCTTC
>TRBV12-3/TRBV12-4|.|TRBJ2-7|.
CASSTGQPDSRYF
TGTGCCAGCAGTACCGGACAGCCCGATTCGCGGTACTTC
>TRBV9|many|TRBJ2-3|TRBD1
CASSPTGFRGTDTQYF
TGTGCCAGCAGCCCGACAGGGTTTCGTGGCACAGATACGCAGTATTTT
>TRBV3-1/TRBV3-2|.|TRBJ2-5|.
CASRTTSGETQYF
TGTGCCAGCAGGACGACCAGCGGAGAGACCCAGTACTTC
>TRBV5-1|.|TRBJ1-2|.
CASSPREGGHYGYTF
TGCGCCAGCAGCCCCCGTGAGGGAGGGCACTATGGCTACACCTTC
>TRBV4-2|.|TRBJ2-7|.
CASRGGADYEQYF
TGTGCCAGCCGAGGCGGGGCAGACTACGAGCAGTACTTC
>TRBV6-6|.|TRBJ1-1|.
CASSLSGKEASF
TGTGCCAGCAGTCTCTCGGGGAAGGAAGCCTCTTTT
>TRBV11-3|.|TRBJ2-1|TRBD2
CASSITGGRYNEQFF
TGTGCCAGCAGCATAACGGGGGGGAGGTACAATGAGCAGTTCTTC
>TRBV30|.|TRBJ1-1|.
CAWSDTPMNTEAFF
TGTGCCTGGAGTGACACCCCCATGAACACTGAAGCTTTCTTT
>TRBV10-2|few|TRBJ2-1|TRBD2
CASNLLAGGHNEQFF
TGCGCCAGCAATCTACTAGCGGGGGGGCACAATGAGCAGTTCTTC
>TRBV11-3|.|TRBJ2-1|TRBD1
CASSLQGADNEQFF
TGTGCCAGCAGCCTACAGGGGGCGGACAATGAGCAGTTCTTC
>TRBV5-1|.|TRBJ2-2|.
CASRQPGSGELFF
TGCGCCAGCAGACAGCCGGGGTCCGGGGAGCTGTTTTTT
>TRBV10-2|.|TRBJ2-5|TRBD1
CASAWGQKQETQYF
TGCGCCAGCGCCTGGGGACAGAAACAAGAGACCCAGTACTTC
>TRBV2|few|TRBJ1-5|TRBD1
CASRQTGGFSNQPQHF
TGTGCCAGCAGACAGACAGGGGGCTTTAGCAATCAGCCCCAGCATTTT
>TRBV6-6|.|TRBJ1-2|.
CASREQLTSFYGYTF
TGTGCCAGCAGGGAACAGCTCACCTCCTTCTATGGCTACACCTTC
>TRBV5-1|.|TRBJ1-2|TRBD1
CASSSTPQGANNYGYTF
TGCGCCAGCAGCTCGACGCCACAGGGGGCGAATAACTATGGCTACACCTTC
>TRBV5-1|.|TRBJ2-1|TRBD2
CASSPLAGGSSEQFF
TGCGCCAGCAGCCCCCTAGCGGGAGGTAGCAGTGAGCAGTTCTTC
>TRBV6-6|.|TRBJ1-2|.
CASTSIRVDYGYTF
TGTGCCAGCACCTCGATCCGGGTCGATTATGGCTACACCTTC
>TRBV5-1|.|TRBJ1-1|.
CASSSLSRDTEAFF
TGCGCCAGCAGCTCTCTTTCCCGGGACACTGAAGCTTTCTTT
>TRBV7-2|.|TRBJ2-4|.
CASSSLGRFQTAKNIQYF
TGTGCCAGCAGCTCCCTTGGGAGGTTCCAGACAGCCAAAAACATTCAGTACTTC
>TRBV2|.|TRBJ2-1|TRBD2
CASSVVSGSGNEQFF
TGTGCCAGCAGTGTAGTTAGCGGGAGTGGGAATGAGCAGTTCTTC
>TRBV6-4|.|TRBJ2-3|TRBD1
CASSDSTGGSTDTQYF
TGTGCCAGCAGTGACTCGACAGGGGGCAGCACAGATACGCAGTATTTT
>TRBV5-1|.|TRBJ1-1|.
CASSLVTGDFGAFF
TGCGCCAGCAGCTTGGTGACAGGCGACTTTGGGGCTTTCTTT
>TRBV19|.|TRBJ2-3|.
CASSSPSSSADTQYF
TGTGCCAGTAGTTCACCCTCCTCTAGCGCAGATACGCAGTATTTT
>TRBV19|.|TRBJ1-2|.
CASSITWGDHGYTF
TGTGCCAGTAGTATCACCTGGGGGGACCATGGCTACACCTTC
>TRBV7-2|.|TRBJ2-2|.
CASSPYRATGELFF
TGTGCCAGCAGCCCGTACAGGGCAACCGGGGAGCTGTTTTTT
>TRBV4-3|.|TRBJ2-5|TRBD1
CASSQDLLKTGLPGVETQYF
TGCGCCAGCAGCCAAGATTTATTAAAGACAGGGCTCCCTGGCGTAGAGACCCAGTACTTC
>TRBV6-5|.|TRBJ2-5|.
CASGRGQETQYF
TGTGCCAGCGGGAGGGGGCAAGAGACCCAGTACTTC
>TRBV30|.|TRBJ1-5|.
CAWSSGLDQPQHF
TGTGCCTGGAGTTCGGGGTTGGATCAGCCCCAGCATTTT
>TRBV7-9|.|TRBJ2-7|TRBD1
CASSTGQGTYEQYF
TGTGCCAGCAGCACCGGACAGGGCACCTACGAGCAGTACTTC
>TRBV5-4|.|TRBJ2-1|TRBD2
CASREAFGRAPNEQFF
TGTGCCAGCAGGGAAGCTTTTGGGAGGGCCCCCAATGAGCAGTTCTTC
>TRBV15|few|TRBJ2-1|.
CATSSRILSGSSYNEQFF
TGTGCCACCAGCAGCCGGATATTAAGCGGTAGCTCCTACAATGAGCAGTTCTTC
>TRBV7-8|once|TRBJ2-2|.
CASSLAPAGELFF
TGTGCCAGCAGCTTAGCCCCGGCCGGGGAGCTGTTTTTT
>TRBV11-2|.|TRBJ2-4|TRBD1
CASSLANRGNIQYF
TGTGCCAGCAGCTTAGCTAACAGGGGAAACATTCAGTACTTC
>TRBV4-1|.|TRBJ1-4|.
CASSQDHREPLEKLFF
TGCGCCAGCAGCCAAGACCATCGGGAGCCACTTGAAAAACTGTTTTTT
>TRBV6-5|.|TRBJ2-1|TRBD2
CASSRTSGRLEQFF
TGTGCCAGCAGCAGGACTAGCGGGAGACTCGAGCAGTTCTTC
>TRBV2|.|TRBJ2-7|TRBD2
CASSLSGRAFYEQYF
TGTGCCAGCAGCCTTAGCGGGAGGGCCTTCTACGAGCAGTACTTC
>TRBV6-6|.|TRBJ2-2|TRBD2
CASSSGLAPGELFF
TGTGCCAGCAGCTCGGGACTAGCTCCCGGGGAGCTGTTTTTT
>TRBV19|.|TRBJ2-7|TRBD2
CASSLASGYEQYF
TGTGCCAGTAGTCTTGCTAGCGGCTACGAGCAGTACTTC
>TRBV6-6|.|TRBJ1-2|.
CASSYSQGSYGYTF
TGTGCCAGCAGTTACTCCCAGGGCAGCTATGGCTACACCTTC
>TRBV5-4|.|TRBJ2-1|.
CASSLGAVFDNEQFF
TGTGCCAGCAGCTTAGGAGCAGTTTTTGACAATGAGCAGTTCTTC